The 14 T cell receptor beta chains below all came from one sample that was sequenced in a study of regulatory T cells in long-lasting Graves disease. This sample's time point: newly diagnosed GD, antithyroid drugs for less than 3 months. RNA extracted from PBMCs served as the sequencing template. Arm-PCR of CDR3 regions and iRepertoire HTBI primers were the basis on which TCR beta libraries were built. TCRdb reprocessed the multiplex PCR reads with MiXCR, giving one entry per CDR3 protein. This sample has some 250,000 distinct CDR3 sequences, with around a sixth found just once. These data were also filed under a second study, of T cells in Graves' hyperthyroidism and ophthalmopathy.

The input for sequencing was peripheral blood mononuclear cells (PBMCs), taken at new diagnosis, from a patient treated with antithyroid drugs. Receptor source: a woman in her 30s with Graves disease.

The genes are TRBV7-9 and TRBJ1-1; TRBD1 is a possible D gene (5 bases). CDR1 SEHNR and CDR2 FQNEAQ come from the germline V gene (reference sequence). The CDR3 has 15 amino acids. V lost 5 bases to trimming and J lost 4 bases, with 17 bases between them. The CDR3 sequence is CASSPGGRAATEAFF. The CDR3 nucleotides are TGTGCCAGCAGCCCCGGGGGGAGGGCGGCCACTGAAGCTTTCTTT.

This clonotype was detected many times. The chain uses TRBV15 and TRBJ1-1; D perhaps matches TRBD1 (5 bases). Germline V CDR1 and CDR2: LNHNV, YYDKDF (reference sequence). The CDR3 is made up of 14 amino acids. Trimming took off 5 bases at V and 1 base at J, with 11 bases between the two ends. CDR3: CATSLGAGNTEAFF. The CDR3 nucleotides are TGTGCCACCAGCCTCGGGGCGGGGAACACTGAAGCTTTCTTT.

This clonotype was detected a few times. It may be a read error: a sequence one base away is much more abundant. The chain joins TRBV18 to TRBJ2-1, with TRBD1 matching 10 bases. The germline gives CDR1 KGHSH, CDR2 LQKENI. This CDR3 is 15 amino acids long. The CDR3 sequence: CASSRGQGVNNEQLF. The CDR3 bases are TGTGCCAGCTCAAGAGGACAGGGGGTCAACAATGAGCAGCTCTTC.

This clonotype was counted many times. This chain links TRBV7-2 with TRBJ1-1; D uncertain. Deletions cut 5 bases from V and 1 base from J, with 8 bases between. The CDR3 sequence is 13 residues long. Germline V CDR1 and CDR2: SGHTA, FQGNSA. DNA for the CDR3: TGTGCCAGCAGCCCATTTAAGAACACTGAAGCTTTCTTT. This sequence encodes CASSPFKNTEAFF.

The table lists this clonotype with many counts. CDR3 residues: CASSPWTGDESGTPLYGYTF. The CDR3 nucleotides read TGTGCCAGCAGTCCCTGGACAGGGGACGAATCGGGAACCCCACTCTATGGCTACACCTTC. The chain links TRBV12-3 or TRBV12-4 to TRBJ1-2; TRBD1 aligns across 9 bases. V shed 5 bases and J 4 bases; nucleotides not matched to a gene: 23. The length of the CDR3 is 20 residues.

About this clonotype itself: A far larger clone lies a single base away; this is likely a read error. This chain links TRBV12-3 or TRBV12-4 with TRBJ2-7; 7 nucleotides line up with TRBD2. V lost 3 bases, J lost 7 bases, and 9 bases stayed unmatched. The CDR3 is made up of 14 amino acids. CDR3 sequence reads: CASSFGGVYNEQYF. Here the CDR3 DNA reads TGTGCCAGCAGTTTTGGGGGGGTCTACAATGAGCAGTACTTC.

In this sample, this clonotype turned up many times. This rearrangement joins TRBV12-5 to TRBJ1-1; D remains unclear. CDR1 and CDR2 (germline): LGHNT, FRNRAP. V was shortened by 1 base and J by 8 bases, with 8 bases between the two germline ends. The CDR3 contains 12 residues. The CDR3 protein is CASGLGRTEAFF. For the CDR3, the DNA is TGTGCTAGTGGTTTGGGTAGGACGGAAGCTTTCTTT.

V and J are TRBV20-1 and TRBJ1-2, with 7 bases lining up with TRBD1. This CDR3 region has 17 residues. CDR1 and CDR2 (germline): DFQATT, SNEGSKA (reference sequence). Trimming took 2 bases from V and 8 from J; bases not matched to a gene: 20. The CDR3 DNA follows: TGCAGTGCTAGATCTCCTCATGGGGGGGACAGCTCGCGGGGCTACACCTTC. Translating it yields CSARSPHGGDSSRGYTF.

This clonotype was recorded at least ten times. The V gene is TRBV12-5, the J gene TRBJ1-1; the D is unclear. V was pared by 9 bases and J by 1 base, with 6 bases between. The germline gives CDR1 LGHNT, CDR2 FRNRAP. This CDR3 comprises 11 residues. The CDR3 nucleotides read TGTGCTAGGCAATCGAACACTGAAGCTTTCTTT. Its protein product is CARQSNTEAFF.

This clonotype was observed many times. The chain employs TRBV28 and TRBJ2-3, with D possibly matching TRBD2 (6 bases). CDR3 length: 13 residues. V shed 6 bases and J shed 2 bases, with 9 bases lying between them. In germline, CDR1 is MDHEN, CDR2 SYDVKM. CDR3 in DNA: TGTGCCAGCAGGGGGGACTTCACAGATACGCAGTATTTT. Translation gives CASRGDFTDTQYF.

This clonotype has a count of ten or more. V and J are TRBV29-1 and TRBJ2-4, with D unclear. CDR3 length: 14 amino acids. V was shortened by 2 bases and J by 1 base, with 9 bases between the two germline ends. Germline-derived CDR1 and CDR2 are SQVTM and ANQGSEA. Written as DNA, the CDR3 is TGCAGCGTTGAAAAGGTGTCGGCCAAAAACATTCAGTACTTC. Translating it yields CSVEKVSAKNIQYF.

This clonotype has more than one count but fewer than ten. This sequence joins TRBV19 and TRBJ1-2, with TRBD1 as a possible D gene (5 bases). V was cut by 7 bases and J by 8 bases, with 17 bases left in between. The CDR3 runs 13 residues. CDR1 is LNHDA and CDR2 is SQIVND in the germline V gene (reference sequence). The CDR3 nucleotides are TGTGCCAGTACCCTAGGGGCAGCGCGGGGCTACACCTTC. Encoded protein: CASTLGAARGYTF.

The V call is TRBV19, the J call TRBJ2-7; the D is unclear. With 1 base removed from V and 6 bases from J, the gap between germline ends came to 10 bases. CDR1 and CDR2 (germline): LNHDA, SQIVND (reference sequence). The CDR3 consists of 13 residues. The CDR3 spells CASSIGTLGEQYF. CDR3 DNA: TGTGCCAGTAGTATAGGGACCCTCGGCGAGCAGTACTTC. Using reference TRBV19 and TRBJ2-7 for the parts outside the CDR3, the full variable domain is DGGITQSPKYLFRKEGQNVTLSCEQNLNHDAMYWYRQDPGQGLRLIYYSQIVNDFQKGDIAEGYSVSREKKESFPLTVTSAQKNPTAFYLCASSIGTLGEQYFGPGTRLTVT.

This clonotype was recorded at least ten times. The chain carries TRBV12-5 and TRBJ2-7; 7 nucleotides line up with TRBD1. The CDR3 loop spans 14 amino acids. CDR1 and CDR2 from the germline V gene are LGHNT and FRNRAP. V lost 1 base to trimming and J lost 5 bases; unmatched junction nucleotides: 5. The CDR3 DNA reads as TGTGCTAGTGGTTTGGAAGGGGGCGGCCACGAGCAGTACTTC. This translates into CASGLEGGGHEQYF.